This note documents a single T cell receptor (beta chain) sequence. Its matching antigen is unknown. Assay: immunoSEQ multiplex PCR; the TCRdb copy retains only in-frame clones and omits some. The profile covers about 78,000 clones, with around 87% appearing a single time and roughly 0.25% taken by the ten largest. This sample is part of a study of OX40 agonist ivuxolimab in advanced cancers. Across the study: A male proportion of approximately 83% was recorded, with mean age approximately 60 years and range roughly 20 to 85. Findings of the study overall: Clonal expansion was among the lowest in partial responders at 0.1-3.0 mg/kg, especially CD8+.

The V segment lost 3 bases and the J segment 0 bases; nucleotides outside the gene matches: 7. CDR3 size: 17 residues. Per germline, CDR1 MDHEN and CDR2 SYDVKM. This chain connects TRBV28 to TRBJ2-2, with 7 nucleotides matching TRBD2. This clonotype originated in an adult with an advanced solid tumor such as melanoma, head and neck, liver or kidney cancer. This sample comprised CD4+ or CD8+ T cells sorted from blood, obtained in a trial of the OX40 agonist ivuxolimab. CDR3 sequence (DNA): TGTGCCAGCAGTTTTTGGGGCGGGAGATCGAACACCGGGGAGCTGTTTTTT. It is translated as CASSFWGGRSNTGELFF.